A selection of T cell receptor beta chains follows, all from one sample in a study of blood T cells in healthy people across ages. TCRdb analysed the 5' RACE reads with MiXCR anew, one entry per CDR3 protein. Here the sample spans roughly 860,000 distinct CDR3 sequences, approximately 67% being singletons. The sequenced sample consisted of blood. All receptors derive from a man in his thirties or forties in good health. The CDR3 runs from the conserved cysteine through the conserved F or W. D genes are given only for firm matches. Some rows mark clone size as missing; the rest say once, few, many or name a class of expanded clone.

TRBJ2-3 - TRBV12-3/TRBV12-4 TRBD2 CASSPGLAGLETDTQYF TGTGCCAGCAGTCCGGGACTAGCGGGGTTGGAGACAGATACGCAGTATTTT
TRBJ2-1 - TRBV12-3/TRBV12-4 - CASSLRSGVSSYNEQFF TGTGCCAGCAGTTTGAGGTCGGGGGTAAGCTCCTACAATGAGCAGTTCTTC
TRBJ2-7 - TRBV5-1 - CASSTDGPGYEQYF TGCGCCAGCAGCACGGACGGTCCGGGGTACGAGCAGTACTTC
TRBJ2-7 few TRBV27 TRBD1 CASSLWVTGYEQYF TGTGCCAGCAGTTTATGGGTGACAGGGTACGAGCAGTACTTC
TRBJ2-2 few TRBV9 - CASSLQVTGELFF TGTGCCAGCAGCTTACAGGTCACCGGGGAGCTGTTTTTT
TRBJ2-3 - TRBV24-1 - CATSDLRQSQYF TGTGCCACCAGTGATTTGAGACAGTCGCAGTATTTT
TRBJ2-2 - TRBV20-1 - CSARGQENTGELFF TGCAGTGCTAGAGGACAGGAGAACACCGGGGAGCTGTTTTTT
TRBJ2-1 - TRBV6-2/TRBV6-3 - CASGGWGNEQFF TGTGCCAGCGGCGGTTGGGGAAATGAGCAGTTCTTC
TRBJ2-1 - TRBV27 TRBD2 CASRGGGGYNEQFF TGTGCCAGCAGAGGCGGGGGGGGCTACAATGAGCAGTTCTTC
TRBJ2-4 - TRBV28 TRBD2 CASSQNSGGAGNIQYF TGTGCCAGCAGTCAGAATAGCGGGGGGGCTGGAAACATTCAGTACTTC
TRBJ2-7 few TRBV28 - CASSYWYEQYF TGTGCCAGCAGTTACTGGTACGAGCAGTACTTC
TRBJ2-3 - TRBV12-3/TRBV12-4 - CASGFTGPGVFPDTQYF TGTGCCAGCGGCTTTACTGGGCCAGGGGTTTTTCCAGATACGCAGTATTTT
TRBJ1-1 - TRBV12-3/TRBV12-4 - CASCPPRAGTEAFF TGTGCCAGTTGTCCTCCAAGGGCGGGCACTGAAGCTTTCTTT
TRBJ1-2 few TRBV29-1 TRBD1 CSVLPGQAGYGYTF TGCAGCGTTTTACCGGGACAGGCCGGCTATGGCTACACCTTC
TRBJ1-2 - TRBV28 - CASRRSQGDYTF TGTGCCAGCAGGCGGTCACAGGGCGACTACACCTTC
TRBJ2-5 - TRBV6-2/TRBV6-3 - CASRGKLQETQYF TGTGCCAGCAGAGGAAAACTGCAAGAGACCCAGTACTTC
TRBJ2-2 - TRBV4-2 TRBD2 CASSQDRLAGGTGELFF TGTGCCAGCAGCCAAGACCGACTAGCGGGGGGCACCGGGGAGCTGTTTTTT
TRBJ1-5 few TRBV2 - CASSESSPQPQHF TGTGCCAGCAGTGAGTCTTCCCCCCAGCCCCAGCATTTT
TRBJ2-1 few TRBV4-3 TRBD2 CASSPRTSGEFNEQFF TGCGCCAGCAGCCCCCGGACTAGCGGTGAATTCAATGAGCAGTTCTTC
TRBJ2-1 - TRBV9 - CASSLNGDESNEQFF TGTGCCAGCAGCCTCAATGGGGACGAATCGAATGAGCAGTTCTTC
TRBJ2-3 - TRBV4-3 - CASSQGANEGPTGTQYF TGCGCCAGCAGCCAAGGCGCTAATGAGGGGCCGACAGGTACGCAGTATTTT
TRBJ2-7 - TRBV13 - CASSPLSHEQYF TGTGCCAGCAGCCCTCTATCCCACGAGCAGTACTTC
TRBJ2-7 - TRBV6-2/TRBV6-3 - CASSIRRSSYEQYF TGTGCCAGCAGTATTCGACGGAGCTCCTACGAGCAGTACTTC
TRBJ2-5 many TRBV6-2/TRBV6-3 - CASSYSGGTQYF TGTGCCAGCAGTTACTCTGGGGGGACCCAGTACTTC